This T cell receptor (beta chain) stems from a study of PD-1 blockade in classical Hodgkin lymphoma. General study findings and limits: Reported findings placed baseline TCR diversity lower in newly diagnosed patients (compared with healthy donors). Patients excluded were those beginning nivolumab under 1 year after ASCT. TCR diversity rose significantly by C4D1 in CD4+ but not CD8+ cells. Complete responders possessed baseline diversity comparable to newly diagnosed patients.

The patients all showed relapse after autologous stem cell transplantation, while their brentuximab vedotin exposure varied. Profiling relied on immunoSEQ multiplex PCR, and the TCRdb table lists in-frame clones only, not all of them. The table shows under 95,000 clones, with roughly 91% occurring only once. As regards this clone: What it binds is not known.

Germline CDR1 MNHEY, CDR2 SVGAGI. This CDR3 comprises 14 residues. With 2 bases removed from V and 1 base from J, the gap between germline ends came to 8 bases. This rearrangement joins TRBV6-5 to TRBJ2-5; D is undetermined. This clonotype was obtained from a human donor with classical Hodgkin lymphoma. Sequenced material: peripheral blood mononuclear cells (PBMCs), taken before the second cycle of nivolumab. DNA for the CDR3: TGTGCCAGCAGTTACAACGGCCGCCAAGAGACCCAGTACTTC. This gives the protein CASSYNGRQETQYF.